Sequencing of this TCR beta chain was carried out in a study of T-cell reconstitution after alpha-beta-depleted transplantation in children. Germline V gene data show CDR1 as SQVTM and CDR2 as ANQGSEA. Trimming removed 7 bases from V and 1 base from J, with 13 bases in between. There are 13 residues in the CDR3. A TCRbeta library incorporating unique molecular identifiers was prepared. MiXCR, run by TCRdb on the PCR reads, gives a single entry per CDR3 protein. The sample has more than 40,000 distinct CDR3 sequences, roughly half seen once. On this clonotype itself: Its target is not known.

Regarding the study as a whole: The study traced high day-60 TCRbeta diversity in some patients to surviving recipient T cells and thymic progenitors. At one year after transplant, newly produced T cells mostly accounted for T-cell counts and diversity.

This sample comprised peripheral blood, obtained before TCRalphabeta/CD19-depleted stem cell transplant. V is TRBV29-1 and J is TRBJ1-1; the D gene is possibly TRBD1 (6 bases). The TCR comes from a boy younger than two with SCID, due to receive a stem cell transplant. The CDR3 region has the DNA TGCAGCGCCGCACAGGGAACGAACACTGAAGCTTTCTTT. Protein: CSAAQGTNTEAFF.